This TCR beta chain was profiled in a study of T-cell reconstitution after alpha-beta-depleted transplantation in children (dated by TCRdb to about 2016). Regarding the complete study: Using TCR repertoire profiling, the study followed T-cell immune reconstitution in a quantitative way in children after TCRalphabeta/CD19-depleted allogeneic hematopoietic cell transplantation.

CDR1 and CDR2 were assigned from the germline V gene (reference sequence) as LNHDA and SQIVND. V drops 5 bases and J drops 7 bases, leaving 18 bases in between. The CDR3 numbers 15 residues from cysteine through phenylalanine. The only DNA kept is the CDR3, 45 bases in frame from the first base. Concerning this clonotype: What antigen it recognizes has not been identified. Base-call qualities are not available, and no considerably larger clone is one nucleotide away.

Reading the label with the study, this specimen's treatment or condition is: allogeneic hematopoietic cell transplantation with graft depleted of TCRalphabeta T cells and CD19 B cells. The transplant recipients were children given TCRalphabeta/CD19-depleted allogeneic hematopoietic cell grafts. Libraries came from PCR. The sequencer was an Illumina HiSeq 2500. Molecular barcoding was employed in the preparation of TCR libraries, with unique molecular identifiers being used to normalize TCRbeta repertoire quantification. TCRdb redid the processing of the public reads, applying fastp at Q25 and MiXCR, and retained in-frame beta chains. Each record represents a unique CDR3 protein, reported with the most common genes and DNA among its rows. Across this sample there are about 580,000 distinct CDR3 sequences, with 20% to 25% seen only once. In total, the top ten clones hold 14% of the sample. Overall study results and their limits: Over the following months the frequencies of hyperexpanded clones went down, and after one year T-cell counts and TCRbeta diversity were mostly credited to newly produced T cells. The apparently early recovery of alphabetaT-cell counts about two months after transplant reportedly depended on only several hundred rapidly expanded clones that came from non-depleted graft cells. In some patients, the high TCRbeta diversity seen at day 60 was put down to recipient T cells and intrathymic progenitors that had survived conditioning.

The chain couples TRBV19 to TRBJ1-5, with the D gene call left open. The origin of this receptor is a boy under two years old who had a stem cell transplant for acute myeloid leukemia, so the T cells may come from the graft donor. The source was PBMCs, mostly from graft donor cells, collected 360 days after TCRalphabeta/CD19-depleted stem cell transplant. The CDR3 region: CASSPIVGVGQPQHF. The DNA sequence follows: TGTGCCAGTAGTCCGATAGTCGGGGTAGGGCAGCCCCAGCATTTT.